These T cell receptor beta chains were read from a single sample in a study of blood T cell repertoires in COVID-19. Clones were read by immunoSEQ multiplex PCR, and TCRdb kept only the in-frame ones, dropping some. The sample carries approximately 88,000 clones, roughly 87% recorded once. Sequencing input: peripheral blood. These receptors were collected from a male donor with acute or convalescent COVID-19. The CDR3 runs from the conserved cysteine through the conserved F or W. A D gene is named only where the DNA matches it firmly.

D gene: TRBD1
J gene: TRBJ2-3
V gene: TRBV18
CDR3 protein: CASSLTGGRTDTQYF
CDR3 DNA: TGTGCCAGCTCACTGACAGGGGGCCGTACAGATACGCAGTATTTT

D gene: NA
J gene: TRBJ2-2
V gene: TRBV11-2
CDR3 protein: CASSSRTARANTGELFF
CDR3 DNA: TGTGCCAGCAGCTCCCGGACAGCCCGGGCGAACACCGGGGAGCTGTTTTTT

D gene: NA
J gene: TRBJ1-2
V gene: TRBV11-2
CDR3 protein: CASSLNGANYGYTF
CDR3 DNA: TGTGCCAGCAGCTTGAACGGAGCTAACTATGGCTACACCTTC

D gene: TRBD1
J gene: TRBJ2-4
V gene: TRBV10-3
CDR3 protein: CAISAFEGQVYF
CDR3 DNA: TGTGCCATCAGTGCCTTCGAGGGACAGGTATACTTC

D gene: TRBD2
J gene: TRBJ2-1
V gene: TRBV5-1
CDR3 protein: CASSPLAGGVQFF
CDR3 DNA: TGCGCCAGCAGCCCGTTAGCGGGGGGGGTCCAATTCTTC

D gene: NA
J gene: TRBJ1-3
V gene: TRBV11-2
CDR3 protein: CASRRGFGNTIYF
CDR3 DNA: TGTGCCAGCAGACGGGGGTTTGGAAACACCATATATTTT

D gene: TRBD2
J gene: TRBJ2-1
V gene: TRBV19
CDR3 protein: CASTPGSLAGYNEQFF
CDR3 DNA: TGTGCCAGTACCCCAGGTTCACTAGCGGGGTACAATGAGCAGTTCTTC

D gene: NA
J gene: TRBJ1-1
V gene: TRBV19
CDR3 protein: CASRAGWGGNTEAFF
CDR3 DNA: TGTGCCAGTAGAGCGGGGTGGGGAGGGAACACTGAAGCTTTCTTT

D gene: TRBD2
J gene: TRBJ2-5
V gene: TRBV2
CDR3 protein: CASTLGGAGWETQYF
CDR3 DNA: TGTGCCAGCACCCTCGGGGGGGCGGGGTGGGAGACCCAGTACTTC

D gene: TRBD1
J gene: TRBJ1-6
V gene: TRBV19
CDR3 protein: CASSIQDREDSPLHF
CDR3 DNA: TGTGCCAGTAGTATACAGGACAGGGAAGATTCACCCCTCCACTTT

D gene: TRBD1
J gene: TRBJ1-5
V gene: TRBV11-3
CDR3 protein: CASSLDSGQGAQDQPQHF
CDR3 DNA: TGTGCCAGCAGCTTAGATTCGGGACAGGGGGCGCAGGATCAGCCCCAGCATTTT

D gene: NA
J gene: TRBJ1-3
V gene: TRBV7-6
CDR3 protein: CASSLGSTSGNTIYF
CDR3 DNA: TGTGCCAGCAGCTTAGGAAGCACCTCTGGAAACACCATATATTTT

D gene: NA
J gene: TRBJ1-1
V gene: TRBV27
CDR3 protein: CASSHSGVYTEAFF
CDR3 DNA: TGTGCCAGCAGCCACAGCGGGGTTTACACTGAAGCTTTCTTT

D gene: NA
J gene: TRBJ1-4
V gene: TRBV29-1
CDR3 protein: CSAGSATNEKLFF
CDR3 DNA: TGCAGCGCTGGGAGTGCAACTAATGAAAAACTGTTTTTT

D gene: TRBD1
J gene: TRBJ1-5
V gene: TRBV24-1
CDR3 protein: CATSEAGGRAQHF
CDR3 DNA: TGTGCCACCAGTGAAGCAGGGGGTAGGGCCCAGCATTTT